This T cell receptor (beta chain) was retrieved from a study of identical twins. TCRdb ran MiXCR on the 5' RACE reads and lists one entry per CDR3 protein. The table has 200,000 to 300,000 distinct CDR3 sequences, more than 9.5% seen once. Study-wide findings and caveats: While abundant cord blood beta clonotypes carried fewer insertions, memory repertoires showed no such pattern. With beta out-of-frame sequences, excess sharing by twins was weaker. The models gave estimates that fell short of the out-of-frame TCR alpha sharing seen in monozygotic twins.

In this sample, this clonotype turned up a few times. Its antigen is unknown. The CDR3 is 13 amino acids. Germline V gene sequence: CDR1 SGHRS, CDR2 YFSETQ. V was cut by 3 bases and J by 5 bases, with 9 bases left in between. A further study also used this sample, focusing on yellow fever vaccine responses in identical twins.

The sample was memory (CD45RO+) T cells sorted from blood. The chain links TRBV5-1 to TRBJ2-4; D remains unclear. The clonotype originates from a woman aged 18-29 years in good health. CDR3 in DNA: TGCGCCAGCAGCTCGGGTCCCCAAAACATTCAGTACTTC. Translating it yields CASSSGPQNIQYF.